The clone carrying this TCR beta chain has a count of ten or more. Its antigen remains unidentified. The CDR3 runs to 14 residues. The germline V gene encodes CDR1 KGHSY and CDR2 FQNENV. V was clipped by 4 bases and J by 6 bases; unmatched bases: 3. This entry comes from a study of response to subunit inactivated influenza vaccine. Study results and caveats: Authors suggested few new T cells are recruited by each seasonal influenza vaccination.

TCRdb reprocessed the RT-PCR reads with MiXCR, giving one entry per CDR3 protein. The sample lists around 190,000 distinct CDR3 sequences; about 9.3% were seen once. This sequence joins TRBV16 and TRBJ1-5; 10 nucleotides agree with TRBD1. This TCR was sampled from a man between 50 and 59 years old who received an inactivated influenza vaccine. Sequenced here: non-naive T cells sorted from PBMCs, sampled on the day of vaccination. CDR3 bases: TGTGCCAGCAGCCGCGGGACAGGGGTTCAGCCCCAGCATTTT. Protein product: CASSRGTGVQPQHF.